A single sample is the source of the 32 T cell receptor beta chains below, sequenced in a study of T cells in localized non-small cell lung cancer. Some clones are missing from TCRdb's copy, which holds only in-frame ones; the method was immunoSEQ multiplex PCR. The top ten hold roughly 10% of the sample, which has under 55,000 clones, roughly 90% seen once. Sequenced here: PBMCs, sampled before any cancer treatment. These receptors came from a woman aged 35-75 years with stage II lung adenocarcinoma.

The chain is built from TRBV7-8 and TRBJ2-2, with D perhaps matching TRBD2 (6 bases). V was shortened by 5 bases and J by 5 bases, with 18 bases between the two germline ends. Per the germline V gene, CDR1 is SGHVS and CDR2 is FQNEAQ. The CDR3 is 16 amino acids. The CDR3 sequence: CASSPTGTEITGELFF. The CDR3 nucleotides are TGTGCCAGCAGCCCCACGGGGACTGAGATAACCGGGGAGCTGTTTTTT.

The chain has TRBV28 and TRBJ2-5, with 10 bases matching TRBD2. Germline CDR1 and CDR2: MDHEN and SYDVKM. There are 16 residues in the CDR3. The trim removed 4 bases at V and 7 bases at J, leaving 12 bases unmatched. The CDR3 loop is CASSSLTSGSARTQYF. The CDR3 DNA follows: TGTGCCAGCAGTTCCTTGACTAGCGGGTCGGCCCGGACCCAGTACTTC.

This chain uses TRBV7-2 with TRBJ2-1; D is perhaps TRBD1 (5 bases). Germline V CDR1 and CDR2: SGHTA, FQGNSA. V dropped 4 bases and J dropped 8 bases, with 15 bases sitting between them. This CDR3 has 14 residues. CDR3 sequence (DNA): TGTGCCAGCAGCTCATACAACCACAGGTATGAGCAGTTCTTC. This codes for CASSSYNHRYEQFF.

The chain joins TRBV15 to TRBJ2-2, with 14 nucleotides matching TRBD2. V lost 9 bases to trimming and J lost 4 bases; unmatched junction nucleotides: 16. The CDR3 contains 19 residues. CDR1 and CDR2 (germline): LNHNV, YYDKDF (reference sequence). The CDR3 protein is CATQGGSTSGRASTGELFF. CDR3 DNA sequence: TGTGCCACACAAGGGGGTTCGACTAGCGGGAGGGCAAGCACCGGGGAGCTGTTTTTT.

This clone showed up just once. J is TRBJ2-3 and V is TRBV9; TRBD2 matches 8 bases. Germline assignment: CDR1 SGDLS and CDR2 YYNGEE. Trimming took 4 bases from V and 5 from J; bases not matched to a gene: 9. The CDR3 has 15 residues. The CDR3, as DNA: TGTGCCAGCAGCCCCAGCGGGAGTGGGCAAGATACGCAGTATTTT. Protein: CASSPSGSGQDTQYF.

The CDR3 reads CASRIDSNQPQHF. The CDR3 DNA is TGTGCCAGCAGAATCGACTCCAATCAGCCCCAGCATTTT. V is TRBV2 and J is TRBJ1-5; D is undetermined. Germline V gene data show CDR1 as SNHLY and CDR2 as FYNNEI. Trimming cost V 6 bases and J 3 bases, with 9 bases left between them. CDR3 length: 13 residues.

The gene calls are TRBV6-1 and TRBJ1-5; D is perhaps TRBD1 (5 bases). The germline V and J ends were trimmed by 2 bases and 7 bases, with 12 bases remaining between them. The CDR3 has 14 residues. The germline gives CDR1 MNHNS, CDR2 SASEGT. The CDR3 DNA reads as TGTGCCAGCAGTGAAATAGGGGTACGGCAGCCCCAGCATTTT. Translated: CASSEIGVRQPQHF.

The chain employs TRBV6-5 and TRBJ2-3; possibly TRBD2 for D (6 bases). Trimming removed 4 bases at V and 5 bases at J, with 13 bases between. The CDR3 runs to 14 residues. Germline-derived CDR1 and CDR2 are MNHEY and SVGAGI. The DNA for the CDR3 is TGTGCCAGCAGTTCAGCGCCCGGGGGAGATACGCAGTATTTT. It translates to CASSSAPGGDTQYF.

The V call is TRBV13, the J call TRBJ1-2; 10 bases are a match to TRBD1. CDR3 size: 16 residues. Trimming cost V 3 bases and J 8 bases; bases outside gene matches: 12. The germline V gene has CDR1 PRHDT and CDR2 FYEKMQ (reference sequence). The chain's CDR3 is CASSLGIPGQGQGYTF. CDR3 bases: TGTGCCAGCAGCTTGGGGATACCGGGACAGGGGCAGGGCTACACCTTC.

V gene TRBV2 combines with J gene TRBJ1-4, with 7 bases identical to TRBD1. Germline V gene sequence: CDR1 SNHLY, CDR2 FYNNEI. J was trimmed by 9 bases and V by 2 bases; bases with no gene match: 9. The CDR3 consists of 15 residues. CDR3 nucleotide sequence: TGTGCCAGCAGTGAACAAACAGGGGCGGAAAAAAAACTGTTTTTT. Its translation: CASSEQTGAEKKLFF.

The chain uses TRBV6-4 and TRBJ2-7; D is unresolved. V was clipped by 4 bases and J by 5 bases, with 18 bases between them. CDR1 and CDR2 from the germline V gene are MRHNA and SNTAGT. The CDR3 has 15 residues. CDR3 in amino acids: CASSAQPSGVDEQYF. The CDR3 DNA sequence: TGTGCCAGCAGTGCGCAGCCCTCAGGAGTGGACGAGCAGTACTTC.

V gene TRBV2 combines with J gene TRBJ1-1; perhaps TRBD1 as D (6 bases). Germline lookup yields CDR1 SNHLY and CDR2 FYNNEI. The CDR3 sequence is 14 residues long. V lost 6 bases to trimming and J lost 2 bases, with 13 bases between them. The CDR3 DNA is TGTGCCAGCAGCGAGGGGGTCCTTAACACTGAAGCTTTCTTT. Its translation: CASSEGVLNTEAFF.

The chain links TRBV27 to TRBJ2-3, with D unclear. Trimming shortened V by 2 bases and J by 3 bases, and 6 bases separated the two germline ends. The CDR3 spans 13 residues. The germline V gene has CDR1 MNHEY and CDR2 SMNVEV (reference sequence). The CDR3 reads CASSLGWTDTQYF. The CDR3 bases are TGTGCCAGCAGTTTAGGATGGACAGATACGCAGTATTTT.

This chain joins TRBV9 and TRBJ2-2; TRBD1 matches 8 bases. CDR3 length: 17 amino acids. The V segment lost 0 bases and the J segment 4 bases; nucleotides outside the gene matches: 8. CDR1 is SGDLS, CDR2 YYNGEE, per germline. The CDR3 here is CASSVGISDRATGELFF. The CDR3 DNA reads TGTGCCAGCAGCGTAGGGATTTCGGACAGGGCCACCGGGGAGCTGTTTTTT.

This chain links TRBV19 with TRBJ2-1, with 10 bases matching TRBD1. From germline, CDR1 is LNHDA and CDR2 SQIVND (reference sequence). This CDR3 has 15 amino acids. The J segment lost 6 bases and the V segment lost 6 bases, leaving 8 bases of the junction unmatched. CDR3 in amino acids: CASSNRDRGGNEQFF. The CDR3 bases are TGTGCCAGTAGCAACCGGGACAGGGGTGGCAATGAGCAGTTCTTC.

The table lists this clone with a count of one. The chain carries TRBV5-1 and TRBJ2-5; 10 bases agree with TRBD2. This CDR3 is built from 15 residues. CDR1 and CDR2 from the germline V gene are SGHRS and YFSETQ. V lost 2 bases and J lost 2; bases outside the gene matches: 3. The CDR3 nucleotides read TGCGCCAGCAGCTTACCTAGCGGGGGACAAGAGACCCAGTACTTC. Its translation is CASSLPSGGQETQYF.

This rearrangement joins TRBV6-1 to TRBJ2-2; a possible D gene is TRBD1 (6 bases). This CDR3 has 13 residues. V lost 9 bases and J lost 5, with 13 bases in between. Germline V gene lookup returns CDR1 MNHNS and CDR2 SASEGT. The CDR3 here is CASTGLITGELFF. CDR3 nucleotide sequence: TGTGCCAGTACAGGGTTAATAACCGGGGAGCTGTTTTTT.

The chain has TRBV7-9 and TRBJ2-7; D is unclear. The CDR3 consists of 14 residues. Trimming took off 1 base at V and 3 bases at J, with 10 bases between the two ends. Germline V gene sequence: CDR1 SEHNR, CDR2 FQNEAQ (reference sequence). CDR3 sequence reads: CASSLGSNFYEQYF. CDR3 DNA: TGTGCCAGCAGCTTAGGTTCGAATTTCTACGAGCAGTACTTC.

This chain connects TRBV18 to TRBJ1-5; 9 bases are shared with TRBD1. Germline V gives CDR1 KGHSH, CDR2 LQKENI. Germline trimming cut 5 bases from V and 5 bases from J; bases unmatched to any gene: 16. This CDR3 contains 18 residues. DNA of the CDR3: TGTGCCAGCTCAGCCGCAACTCCGGGGACAGGGCGCCATCAGCCCCAGCATTTT. This translates into CASSAATPGTGRHQPQHF. Combining the CDR3 with reference TRBV18 and TRBJ1-5 gives the whole variable domain NAGVMQNPRHLVRRRGQEARLRCSPMKGHSHVYWYRQLPEEGLKFMVYLQKENIIDESGMPKERFSAEFPKEGPSILRIQQVVRGDSAAYFCASSAATPGTGRHQPQHFGDGTRLSIL.

This clone has only one observation. The chain carries TRBV6-5 and TRBJ1-4, with TRBD1 as a possible D gene (5 bases). This CDR3 region has 14 residues. V was shortened by 5 bases and J by 8 bases, with 15 bases between the two germline ends. Germline lookup yields CDR1 MNHEY and CDR2 SVGAGI. The CDR3 region is CASSLAGVGEKLFF. The CDR3 DNA reads TGTGCCAGCAGTCTCGCGGGGGTTGGAGAAAAACTGTTTTTT.

The V call is TRBV9, the J call TRBJ1-2, with 8 bases matching TRBD1. The CDR3 covers 16 residues. Germline loops: CDR1 SGDLS, CDR2 YYNGEE. V lost 3 bases, J lost 2 bases, and 9 bases stayed unmatched. CDR3: CASSARPGGANYGYTF. CDR3 DNA sequence: TGTGCCAGCAGCGCCCGACCAGGGGGCGCGAACTATGGCTACACCTTC.

This clone was seen only once. This sequence joins TRBV5-1 and TRBJ2-7, with TRBD1 matching 8 bases. Trimming removed 4 bases from V and 4 bases from J; junction bases left unmatched: 13. CDR1 SGHRS and CDR2 YFSETQ come from the germline V gene. This CDR3 comprises 16 residues. CDR3: CASSESTSGGLYEQYF. The CDR3 coding sequence is TGCGCCAGCAGCGAATCGACTTCAGGGGGCCTTTACGAGCAGTACTTC.

The rearrangement links TRBV6-5 to TRBJ1-5, with TRBD1 matching over 8 bases. The CDR3 consists of 13 residues. Looked up from germline, CDR1 is MNHEY and CDR2 is SVGAGI. V lost 5 bases, J lost 5 bases, and 2 bases stayed unmatched. The CDR3: CASSKQGDQPQHF. The CDR3, as DNA: TGTGCCAGCAGTAAACAGGGGGATCAGCCCCAGCATTTT.

The gene calls are TRBV5-6 and TRBJ1-1; D is unresolved. V was clipped by 2 bases and J by 4 bases, with 9 bases between them. Germline-derived CDR1 and CDR2 are SGHDT and YYEEEE. This CDR3 comprises 13 residues. The CDR3 DNA sequence: TGTGCCAGCAGCTTCGGGGAAGGCACTGAAGCTTTCTTT. Protein sequence: CASSFGEGTEAFF. Based on the CDR3 plus reference TRBV5-6 and TRBJ1-1, the full variable domain is DAGVTQSPTHLIKTRGQQVTLRCSPKSGHDTVSWYQQALGQGPQFIFQYYEEEERQRGNFPDRFSGHQFPNYSSELNVNALLLGDSALYLCASSFGEGTEAFFGQGTRLTVV.

The gene calls are TRBV6-6 and TRBJ2-3; D is uncertain. CDR1 and CDR2 from the germline V gene are MNHNY and SVGAGI (reference sequence). V was clipped by 3 bases and J by 1 base, with 14 bases between them. The CDR3 runs to 16 residues. CDR3 protein: CASSYGNPFGTDTQYF. In DNA form, the CDR3 reads TGTGCCAGCAGTTATGGGAACCCTTTCGGCACAGATACGCAGTATTTT.

The J gene is TRBJ1-3, the V gene TRBV19; D is unclear. Germline V lookup: CDR1 LNHDA, CDR2 SQIVND (reference sequence). This CDR3 is 15 amino acids long. With 3 bases removed from V and 1 base from J, the gap between germline ends came to 10 bases. The DNA for the CDR3 is TGTGCCAGTAGTATGTGGAGCAGTTCTGGAAACACCATATATTTT. As protein: CASSMWSSSGNTIYF.

The chain recombines TRBV28 with TRBJ1-2; D gene uncertain. Germline values: CDR1 MDHEN, CDR2 SYDVKM. The CDR3 is made up of 15 amino acids. The V and J ends lost 5 bases and 7 bases respectively, with 20 bases between them. CDR3 bases: TGTGCCAGCAGTACCTTAACAGTACGTGTCGTTGGCTACACCTTC. Translating it yields CASSTLTVRVVGYTF.

J is TRBJ2-1 and V is TRBV5-1, with 7 bases lining up with TRBD2. The junction had 13 bases not matched to a gene; V was cut back by 2 bases and J by 8 bases. Germline CDR1 is SGHRS and CDR2 is YFSETQ. CDR3 length: 16 residues. This CDR3 is CASSFGAGLPGDEQFF. The CDR3 nucleotides read TGCGCCAGCAGCTTCGGAGCGGGGCTCCCGGGGGATGAGCAGTTCTTC.

V and J are TRBV5-4 and TRBJ1-2; TRBD1 is a possible D gene (5 bases). Trimming cost V 6 bases and J 5 bases, with 20 bases left between them. Germline CDR1 and CDR2: SGHNT and YYREEE (reference sequence). The CDR3 is 15 residues long. CDR3 in amino acids: CASTPEYKGLYGYTF. In nucleotides, the CDR3 is TGTGCCAGCACCCCCGAGTACAAGGGGCTTTATGGCTACACCTTC.

The J gene is TRBJ1-5, the V gene TRBV9; 7 bases map to TRBD1. V shed 0 bases, J shed 11 bases, and the junction held 5 bases outside the gene matches. CDR1 and CDR2 (germline): SGDLS, YYNGEE. The length of the CDR3 is 13 residues. In DNA, the CDR3 is TGTGCCAGCAGCGTAGGAGACAGGGAGGCCCAGCATTTT. As protein: CASSVGDREAQHF.

In DNA, the CDR3 is TGTGCCAGCAGTTCTAGCGGGAGGGTAAGAACCGGGGAGCTGTTTTTT. This codes for CASSSSGRVRTGELFF. The chain couples TRBV6-5 to TRBJ2-2; TRBD2 matches at 12 bases. Trimming at V came to 4 bases and at J to 5 bases, leaving 5 bases not matched to a gene. The CDR3 contains 16 residues. Germline assignment: CDR1 MNHEY and CDR2 SVGAGI.

The rearrangement uses TRBV10-3 and TRBJ1-1, with 8 bases lining up with TRBD1. The length of the CDR3 is 11 residues. V lost 2 bases, J lost 10 bases, and 0 bases stayed unmatched. Germline V gene sequence: CDR1 ENHRY, CDR2 SYGVKD. CDR3 DNA sequence: TGTGCCATCAGTGAGACAGGGGGAGCTTTCTTT. It codes for CAISETGGAFF.